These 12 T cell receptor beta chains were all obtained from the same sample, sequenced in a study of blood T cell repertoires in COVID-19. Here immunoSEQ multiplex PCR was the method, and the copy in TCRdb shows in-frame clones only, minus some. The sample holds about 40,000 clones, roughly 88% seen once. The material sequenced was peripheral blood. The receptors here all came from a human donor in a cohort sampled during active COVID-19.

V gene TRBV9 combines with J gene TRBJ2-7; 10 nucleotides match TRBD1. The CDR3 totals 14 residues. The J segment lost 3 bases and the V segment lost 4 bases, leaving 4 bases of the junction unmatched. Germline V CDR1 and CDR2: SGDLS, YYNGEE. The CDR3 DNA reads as TGTGCCAGCAGCCCCTGGACAGGGGGCTACGAGCAGTACTTC. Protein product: CASSPWTGGYEQYF. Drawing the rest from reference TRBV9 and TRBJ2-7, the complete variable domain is DSGVTQTPKHLITATGQRVTLRCSPRSGDLSVYWYQQSLDQGLQFLIQYYNGEERAKGNILERFSAQQFPDLHSELNLSSLELGDSALYFCASSPWTGGYEQYFGPGTRLTVT.

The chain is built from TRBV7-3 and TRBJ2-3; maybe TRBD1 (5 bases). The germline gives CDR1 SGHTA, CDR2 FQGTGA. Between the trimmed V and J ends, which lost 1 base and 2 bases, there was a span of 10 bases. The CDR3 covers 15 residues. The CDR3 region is CASSLSRALTDTQYF. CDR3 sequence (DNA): TGTGCCAGCAGCTTAAGCAGGGCCCTCACAGATACGCAGTATTTT.

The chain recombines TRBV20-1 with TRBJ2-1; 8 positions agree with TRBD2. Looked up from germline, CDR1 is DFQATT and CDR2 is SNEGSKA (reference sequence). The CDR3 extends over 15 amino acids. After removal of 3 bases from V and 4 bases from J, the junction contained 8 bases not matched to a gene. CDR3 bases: TGCAGTGCTAGTTTTCCGGGAGGGTCGTACAATGAGCAGTTCTTC. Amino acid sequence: CSASFPGGSYNEQFF.

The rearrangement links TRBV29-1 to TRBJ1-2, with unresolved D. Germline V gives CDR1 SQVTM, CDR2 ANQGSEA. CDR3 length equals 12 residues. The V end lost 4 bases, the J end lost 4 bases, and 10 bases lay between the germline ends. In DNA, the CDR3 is TGCAGCGTTGGTACTATCGGCTATGGCTACACCTTC. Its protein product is CSVGTIGYGYTF.

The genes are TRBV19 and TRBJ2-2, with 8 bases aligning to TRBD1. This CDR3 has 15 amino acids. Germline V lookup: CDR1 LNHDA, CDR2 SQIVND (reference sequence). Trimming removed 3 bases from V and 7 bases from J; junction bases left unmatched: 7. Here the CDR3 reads CASSIVRGRVGELFF. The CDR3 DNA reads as TGTGCCAGTAGTATCGTCAGGGGGCGAGTCGGGGAGCTGTTTTTT.

CDR3 coding DNA: TGTGCCAGCAGCTTAGGCGTTACGAGCTCCTACAATGAGCAGTTCTTC. Protein product: CASSLGVTSSYNEQFF. The V call is TRBV11-2, the J call TRBJ2-1; unclear D gene. V lost 1 base to trimming and J lost 0 bases, with 10 bases between them. Looked up from germline, CDR1 is SGHAT and CDR2 is FQNNGV. The CDR3 length is 16 residues.

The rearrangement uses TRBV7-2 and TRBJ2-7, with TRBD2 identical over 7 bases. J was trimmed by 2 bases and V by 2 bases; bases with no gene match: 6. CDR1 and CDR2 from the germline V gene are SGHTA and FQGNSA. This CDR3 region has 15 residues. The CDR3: CASSLILAQAYEQYF. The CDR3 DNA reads TGTGCCAGCAGCTTAATACTAGCGCAGGCCTACGAGCAGTACTTC.

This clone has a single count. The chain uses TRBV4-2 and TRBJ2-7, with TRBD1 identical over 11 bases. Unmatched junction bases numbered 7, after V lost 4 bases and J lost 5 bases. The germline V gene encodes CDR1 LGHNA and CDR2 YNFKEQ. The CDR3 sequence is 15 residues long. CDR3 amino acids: CASSRRDRGIDEQYF. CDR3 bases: TGTGCCAGCAGCCGAAGGGACAGGGGGATCGACGAGCAGTACTTC.

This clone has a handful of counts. This CDR3 is CSAREDSGGFF. The CDR3 DNA reads TGCAGTGCTAGAGAGGATAGCGGGGGGTTCTTC. The chain has TRBV20-1 and TRBJ2-1; 9 bases agree with TRBD2. Trimming at V came to 0 bases and at J to 15 bases, leaving 3 bases not matched to a gene. This CDR3 comprises 11 residues. Germline V CDR1 and CDR2: DFQATT, SNEGSKA (reference sequence).

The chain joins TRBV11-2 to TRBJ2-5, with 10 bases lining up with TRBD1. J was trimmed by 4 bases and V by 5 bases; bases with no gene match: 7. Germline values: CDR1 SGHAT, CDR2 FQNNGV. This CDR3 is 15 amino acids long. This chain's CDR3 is CASSETGGVRETQYF. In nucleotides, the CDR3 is TGTGCCAGCAGCGAGACAGGGGGCGTCCGAGAGACCCAGTACTTC. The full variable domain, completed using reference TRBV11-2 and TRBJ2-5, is EAGVAQSPRYKIIEKRQSVAFWCNPISGHATLYWYQQILGQGPKLLIQFQNNGVVDDSQLPKDRFSAERLKGVDSTLKIQPAKLEDSAVYLCASSETGGVRETQYFGPGTRLLVL.

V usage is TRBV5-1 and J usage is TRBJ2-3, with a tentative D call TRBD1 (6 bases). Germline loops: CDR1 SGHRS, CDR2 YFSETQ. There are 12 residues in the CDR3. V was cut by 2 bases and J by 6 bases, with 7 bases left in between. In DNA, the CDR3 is TGCGCCAGCAGCTTCCAGGGGGATACGCAGTATTTT. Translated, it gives CASSFQGDTQYF.

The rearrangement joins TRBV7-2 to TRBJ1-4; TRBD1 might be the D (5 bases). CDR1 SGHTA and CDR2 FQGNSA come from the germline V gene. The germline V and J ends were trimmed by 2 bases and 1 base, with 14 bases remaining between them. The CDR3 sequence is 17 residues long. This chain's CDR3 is CASSLRGFGLTNEKLFF. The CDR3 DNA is TGTGCCAGCAGCTTAAGGGGTTTTGGGTTAACTAATGAAAAACTGTTTTTT.